The 27 T cell receptor beta chains given below trace back to one sample, sequenced in a study of T-cell memory formation after mild COVID-19 (dated by TCRdb to the early 2020s). Libraries were constructed by 5' RACE. The run used an Illumina NovaSeq 6000. The public reads were reprocessed in TCRdb via fastp at Q25 and MiXCR, keeping in-frame beta chains. Entries are consolidated by CDR3 protein sequence, retaining the most common genes and DNA. A total of a few hundred thousand distinct CDR3 sequences appear in this sample, more than 25% of them only once. The biggest ten clones account for 11% of the sample. The sequencing input was PBMCs or a T cell subset sorted from them (not recorded which). These receptors all stem from an adult woman who had mild COVID-19 (a few samples of this study predate the infection). The sample titles of this study are shuffled in the database, so cell type and time point are left out; the donor was told from shared clones.

This chain uses TRBV6-5 with TRBJ2-7; D not certain. CDR1 MNHEY and CDR2 SVGAGI come from the germline V gene. The CDR3 runs 13 residues. V lost 2 bases and J lost 2, with 7 bases in between. CDR3 sequence (DNA): TGTGCCAGCAGTTACAGCAGAGCCTACGAGCAGTACTTC. This codes for CASSYSRAYEQYF.

J is TRBJ2-2 and V is TRBV4-2; the D is unclear. Per germline, CDR1 LGHNA and CDR2 YNFKEQ. Trimming left V 2 bases short and J 0 bases short, with 1 base between. The CDR3 has 13 residues. This CDR3 reads CASSQPNTGELFF. DNA of the CDR3: TGTGCCAGCAGCCAACCGAACACCGGGGAGCTGTTTTTT.

CDR3 amino acids: CAAGNRSYNEQFF. In DNA, the CDR3 is TGTGCCGCGGGGAACCGCTCCTACAATGAGCAGTTCTTC. The rearrangement joins TRBV7-2 to TRBJ2-1; perhaps TRBD2 as D (6 bases). V lost 11 bases, J lost 0 bases, and 11 bases lay in between. Germline V lookup: CDR1 SGHTA, CDR2 FQGNSA. The CDR3 consists of 13 residues.

The chain joins TRBV6-5 to TRBJ1-1; 8 bases map to TRBD1. Germline CDR1 MNHEY, CDR2 SVGAGI. The V segment lost 5 bases and the J segment 1 base; nucleotides outside the gene matches: 9. This CDR3 region has 16 residues. The CDR3 sequence: CASSLIRQGWNTEAFF. In DNA, the CDR3 is TGTGCCAGCAGTCTAATTCGACAGGGGTGGAACACTGAAGCTTTCTTT.

The chain uses TRBV5-6 and TRBJ2-1, with 10 bases that match TRBD1. V lost 4 bases to trimming and J lost 7 bases; unmatched junction nucleotides: 5. The CDR3 spans 14 residues. In germline, CDR1 is SGHDT, CDR2 YYEEEE. The CDR3 sequence is CASSPGQGLNEQFF. Written as DNA, the CDR3 is TGTGCCAGCAGCCCGGGACAGGGGTTAAATGAGCAGTTCTTC.

The gene calls are TRBV9 and TRBJ2-1; 9 bases map to TRBD2. The ends lost 6 bases at V and 8 bases at J; junction bases unmatched: 9. Germline CDR1 reads SGDLS; CDR2 reads YYNGEE. The CDR3 is made up of 14 amino acids. CDR3: CASTAGGEEDEQFF. The CDR3 bases are TGTGCCAGCACAGCGGGGGGCGAGGAGGATGAGCAGTTCTTC. The whole variable domain, filled in from reference TRBV9 and TRBJ2-1, reads DSGVTQTPKHLITATGQRVTLRCSPRSGDLSVYWYQQSLDQGLQFLIQYYNGEERAKGNILERFSAQQFPDLHSELNLSSLELGDSALYFCASTAGGEEDEQFFGPGTRLTVL.

The chain links TRBV15 to TRBJ1-1, with TRBD1 as a possible D gene (5 bases). Germline V lookup: CDR1 LNHNV, CDR2 YYDKDF (reference sequence). The CDR3 extends over 15 amino acids. V lost 8 bases and J 1 base, leaving 17 bases between the germline ends. The CDR3 reads CATSSNRQGNTEAFF. The DNA of the CDR3 is TGTGCCACCTCATCGAACCGGCAGGGGAACACTGAAGCTTTCTTT. Drawing the rest from reference TRBV15 and TRBJ1-1, the complete variable domain is DAMVIQNPRYQVTQFGKPVTLSCSQTLNHNVMYWYQQKSSQAPKLLFHYYDKDFNNEADTPDNFQSRRPNTSFCFLDIRSPGLGDTAMYLCATSSNRQGNTEAFFGQGTRLTVV.

The chain has TRBV29-1 and TRBJ1-2; D is ambiguous. V lost 2 bases to trimming and J lost 2 bases, with 15 bases between them. Germline V gene data show CDR1 as SQVTM and CDR2 as ANQGSEA. This CDR3 comprises 15 residues. CDR3 protein: CSVETASGGNYGYTF. The CDR3 nucleotides are TGCAGCGTTGAAACCGCCTCGGGAGGGAACTATGGCTACACCTTC.

The chain is built from TRBV7-2 and TRBJ1-1; D not resolved. Trimming cost V 2 bases and J 0 bases, with 7 bases left between them. Looked up from germline, CDR1 is SGHTA and CDR2 is FQGNSA. The length of the CDR3 is 14 residues. The DNA for the CDR3 is TGTGCCAGCAGCTTAAAAGGGCTGAACACTGAAGCTTTCTTT. Translating gives CASSLKGLNTEAFF.

V gene TRBV30 combines with J gene TRBJ1-2; D is unresolved. V was cut by 1 base and J by 6 bases, with 18 bases left in between. Germline V gene sequence: CDR1 GTSNPN, CDR2 SVGIG (reference sequence). The CDR3 length is 15 residues. This CDR3 reads CAWSASPDLTDGYTF. The DNA of the CDR3 is TGTGCCTGGAGTGCCAGTCCGGACCTAACCGATGGCTACACCTTC.

CDR3 sequence: CASSELPLAGQETQYF. CDR3 sequence (DNA): TGTGCCAGCAGTGAACTCCCCCTGGCGGGACAAGAGACCCAGTACTTC. The chain couples TRBV25-1 to TRBJ2-5; possibly TRBD2 for D (6 bases). The CDR3 contains 16 residues. Germline V lookup: CDR1 MGHDK, CDR2 SYGVNS. Trimming removed 2 bases at V and 2 bases at J, with 15 bases between.

The rearrangement links TRBV7-2 to TRBJ1-3, with a weak D call TRBD1 (5 bases). V gave up 4 bases and J gave up 4 bases, with 20 bases separating them. The germline gives CDR1 SGHTA, CDR2 FQGNSA. The CDR3 contains 17 residues. The CDR3 coding sequence is TGTGCCAGCAGCTCCACTGCGCGGCGGACACTGGGAAACACCATATATTTT. This gives the protein CASSSTARRTLGNTIYF. The full variable domain, its missing parts supplied by reference TRBV7-2 and TRBJ1-3, is GAGVSQSPSNKVTEKGKDVELRCDPISGHTALYWYRQSLGQGLEFLIYFQGNSAPDKSGLPSDRFSAERTGGSVSTLTIQRTQQEDSAVYLCASSSTARRTLGNTIYFGEGSWLTVV.

This clonotype was picked up a small number of times. The chain combines TRBV5-1 with TRBJ2-5; 11 nucleotides agree with TRBD1. The CDR3 is 16 residues long. Germline values: CDR1 SGHRS, CDR2 YFSETQ. V shed 0 bases, J shed 4 bases, and the junction held 5 bases outside the gene matches. The CDR3 here is CASSLGGTGGRETQYF. In DNA, the CDR3 is TGCGCCAGCAGCTTGGGAGGGACAGGGGGGAGAGAGACCCAGTACTTC.

This clonotype was recorded a few times. V is TRBV4-2 and J is TRBJ2-5, with no clear D. V was pared by 3 bases and J by 1 base, with 3 bases between. Per germline, CDR1 LGHNA and CDR2 YNFKEQ. The CDR3 runs 12 residues. The CDR3 nucleotides are TGTGCCAGCAGCCATCCCCAAGAGACCCAGTACTTC. As protein: CASSHPQETQYF.

This clonotype has at least ten counts. The chain uses TRBV4-3 and TRBJ2-1, with D possibly TRBD2 on 7 matching bases. Trimming shortened V by 1 base and J by 0 bases, and 16 bases separated the two germline ends. The germline V gene encodes CDR1 LGHNA and CDR2 YSLEER. The length of the CDR3 is 18 residues. The CDR3 DNA sequence: TGCGCCAGCAGCCAAGCAGGGGTCGGGGGGAGCTCCTACAATGAGCAGTTCTTC. This sequence encodes CASSQAGVGGSSYNEQFF.

In its sample, this clonotype was seen a few times. V usage is TRBV29-1 and J usage is TRBJ2-1; possible D gene TRBD2, 5 bases. Between the trimmed V and J ends, which lost 5 bases and 10 bases, there was a span of 15 bases. This CDR3 comprises 12 residues. The germline CDR1 and CDR2 sequences are SQVTM and ANQGSEA. CDR3 DNA: TGCAGCGTTATCCTGTACTTAGCGGAGCAGTTCTTC. It encodes CSVILYLAEQFF.

V is TRBV6-1 and J is TRBJ1-5; 9 bases map to TRBD1. The CDR3 is 16 residues long. V lost 4 bases, J lost 1 base, and 5 bases stayed unmatched. Germline CDR1 MNHNS, CDR2 SASEGT. CDR3 residues: CASSGPGQGSNQPQHF. As DNA, the CDR3 is TGTGCCAGCAGTGGACCGGGACAGGGAAGCAATCAGCCCCAGCATTTT.

This clonotype was seen repeatedly, ten times or more. The genes are TRBV7-2 and TRBJ2-1; no clear D gene. The germline CDR1 and CDR2 sequences are SGHTA and FQGNSA. The CDR3 extends over 12 amino acids. V dropped 5 bases and J dropped 3 bases, with 5 bases sitting between them. The chain's CDR3 is CASSPFYNEQFF. In DNA, the CDR3 is TGTGCCAGCAGCCCCTTCTACAATGAGCAGTTCTTC.

The chain employs TRBV4-2 and TRBJ2-7; TRBD1 agrees at 7 bases. This CDR3 spans 14 amino acids. After removal of 2 bases from V and 3 bases from J, the junction contained 4 bases not matched to a gene. Germline V gives CDR1 LGHNA, CDR2 YNFKEQ. The CDR3 DNA is TGTGCCAGCAGCCAACCGGGACAGCGCTACGAGCAGTACTTC. This translates into CASSQPGQRYEQYF.

This rearrangement joins TRBV3-1 to TRBJ2-5; 7 positions agree with TRBD1. The CDR3 loop spans 13 amino acids. CDR1 and CDR2 from the germline V gene are LGHDT and YNNKEL (reference sequence). With 8 bases clipped from V and 6 bases from J, the junction kept 9 bases outside the gene matches. The CDR3 coding sequence is TGTGCCAGCGGGGGCGCGACAGGGAAGACCCAGTACTTC. Translated: CASGGATGKTQYF.

V and J are TRBV29-1 and TRBJ1-1, with 11 positions matching TRBD1. V gave up 2 bases and J gave up 8 bases; unmatched junction bases: 7. Germline loops: CDR1 SQVTM, CDR2 ANQGSEA. This CDR3 has 14 amino acids. The CDR3 reads CSVEIRTGGVEAFF. CDR3 bases: TGCAGCGTTGAAATTAGGACAGGGGGCGTGGAAGCTTTCTTT.

This chain joins TRBV7-2 and TRBJ1-1; TRBD1 might be the D (6 bases). There are 13 residues in the CDR3. Germline V gives CDR1 SGHTA, CDR2 FQGNSA. Trimming removed 3 bases from V and 11 bases from J, with 16 bases in between. The CDR3 DNA reads TGTGCCAGCAGCTTCGCGACAGGAGAGTGGGCTTTCTTT. This sequence encodes CASSFATGEWAFF.

V is TRBV20-1 and J is TRBJ2-2; D remains ambiguous. This CDR3 is built from 15 residues. V gave up 0 bases and J gave up 4 bases, with 12 bases separating them. Germline V gives CDR1 DFQATT, CDR2 SNEGSKA (reference sequence). CDR3: CSARDSKTGTGELFF. The CDR3 bases are TGCAGTGCTAGAGATTCGAAGACTGGCACCGGGGAGCTGTTTTTT.

V usage is TRBV15 and J usage is TRBJ2-3; unclear D gene. The germline V gene encodes CDR1 LNHNV and CDR2 YYDKDF (reference sequence). The CDR3 is 13 residues long. V lost 3 bases and J lost 1, with 5 bases in between. CDR3 in amino acids: CATSRTRTDTQYF. CDR3 in DNA: TGTGCCACCAGCAGGACTCGCACAGATACGCAGTATTTT.

The chain links TRBV7-9 to TRBJ1-5; D is uncertain. Germline V gives CDR1 SEHNR, CDR2 FQNEAQ (reference sequence). V was shortened by 5 bases and J by 2 bases, with 13 bases between the two germline ends. The CDR3 is made up of 15 amino acids. DNA of the CDR3: TGTGCCAGCAGCCCCTTAGGACTGGGCAATCAGCCCCAGCATTTT. The encoded protein is CASSPLGLGNQPQHF.

This CDR3 reads CASSLRTGQAFF. The CDR3 nucleotides are TGTGCCAGCAGCTTAAGGACAGGGCAAGCTTTCTTT. The genes are TRBV7-9 and TRBJ1-1; 8 positions match TRBD1. This CDR3 is 12 amino acids long. With 2 bases clipped from V and 9 bases from J, the junction kept 2 bases outside the gene matches. Germline CDR1 reads SEHNR; CDR2 reads FQNEAQ (reference sequence).

This clonotype turned up a few times. The rearrangement links TRBV12-3 or TRBV12-4 to TRBJ2-7; maybe TRBD1 (5 bases). The CDR3 covers 16 residues. Trimming cost V 3 bases and J 0 bases, with 15 bases left between them. CDR3 DNA sequence: TGTGCCAGCAGTTTTATGACACACAGGACCTCCTACGAGCAGTACTTC. The encoded protein is CASSFMTHRTSYEQYF.